A single sample is the source of the 2 T cell receptor beta chains below, sequenced in a study of shared clonotypes between healthy human individuals. Here immunoSEQ multiplex PCR was the method, and the copy in TCRdb shows in-frame clones only, minus some. Of about 600,000 clones listed, around 78% were seen once; the top ten hold 12%. Sequenced material: PBMCs. These receptors came from a woman aged 40 to 49 in good health. Some clones in this sample may be carry-over from other donors' samples.

The rearrangement joins TRBV11-2 to TRBJ2-5, with D perhaps matching TRBD1 or TRBD2 (5 bases each). V was shortened by 3 bases and J by 5 bases, with 10 bases between the two germline ends. Germline V gives CDR1 SGHAT, CDR2 FQNNGV. The CDR3 is 13 residues long. The CDR3 DNA reads TGTGCCAGCAGCTTCGGGACGAGGGAGACCCAGTACTTC. Protein sequence: CASSFGTRETQYF.

V usage is TRBV30 and J usage is TRBJ2-3; D is possibly TRBD1 or TRBD2 (5 bases each). CDR1 GTSNPN and CDR2 SVGIG come from the germline V gene (reference sequence). CDR3 size: 16 residues. V lost 3 bases to trimming and J lost 4 bases, with 20 bases between them. The DNA of the CDR3 is TGTGCCTGGAGCCTTGGGACCAACGCCCTAGCAGATACGCAGTATTTT. Translating it yields CAWSLGTNALADTQYF.